This passage covers 21 T cell receptor beta chains from one sample sequenced in a study of blood T cell repertoires in COVID-19. Libraries were prepared by immunoSEQ multiplex PCR; TCRdb keeps only in-frame clonotypes and omits some of them. The sample records fewer than 250,000 clones, roughly 90% being singletons. The sample taken for sequencing was peripheral blood. The receptors come from a man aged 55 to 70 who had recovered from COVID-19.

This chain joins TRBV18 and TRBJ2-4, with 7 bases lining up with TRBD1. The trim removed 2 bases at V and 0 bases at J, leaving 4 bases unmatched. The CDR3 loop spans 16 amino acids. Germline V CDR1 and CDR2: KGHSH, LQKENI. The CDR3 DNA is TGTGCCAGCTCACCAGTCCAGGGGGTAGCCAAAAACATTCAGTACTTC. It is translated as CASSPVQGVAKNIQYF.

This clone is a singleton in its sample. The gene calls are TRBV15 and TRBJ2-1; 8 nucleotides align to TRBD2. This CDR3 region has 16 residues. Germline-derived CDR1 and CDR2 are LNHNV and YYDKDF (reference sequence). V lost 0 bases to trimming and J lost 4 bases; unmatched junction nucleotides: 5. The CDR3: CATSRDRVAGYNEQFF. The CDR3 nucleotides read TGTGCCACCAGCAGAGATAGGGTAGCGGGGTACAATGAGCAGTTCTTC.

The rearrangement links TRBV7-2 to TRBJ2-7; 7 positions agree with TRBD1. There are 15 residues in the CDR3. Trimming removed 1 base from V and 2 bases from J; junction bases left unmatched: 5. Germline assignment: CDR1 SGHTA and CDR2 FQGNSA. The CDR3 nucleotides are TGTGCCAGCAGCTTAGGTCCGGGACAGACCTACGAGCAGTACTTC. It is translated as CASSLGPGQTYEQYF.

The V call is TRBV5-4, the J call TRBJ2-7; a possible D gene is TRBD2 (5 bases). Germline V gene data show CDR1 as SGHNT and CDR2 as YYREEE (reference sequence). The CDR3 extends over 12 amino acids. V lost 3 bases, J lost 6 bases, and 10 bases lay in between. The CDR3 bases are TGTGCCAGCAGCTCGGGGTTGGCCGAGCAGTACTTC. This gives the protein CASSSGLAEQYF.

The chain has TRBV28 and TRBJ1-1; 7 nucleotides agree with TRBD1. Per the germline V gene, CDR1 is MDHEN and CDR2 is SYDVKM. The CDR3 has 13 amino acids. With V trimmed by 6 bases and J by 9 bases, 10 bases remained unmatched. CDR3 bases: TGTGCCAGCAGCCTCGCCGGGACAGTAAAAGCTTTCTTT. It is translated as CASSLAGTVKAFF.

The chain recombines TRBV5-1 with TRBJ2-3, with 15 nucleotides matching TRBD2. Trimming at V came to 4 bases and at J to 5 bases, leaving 5 bases not matched to a gene. This CDR3 has 16 residues. The germline CDR1 and CDR2 sequences are SGHRS and YFSETQ. The chain's CDR3 is CASSPGLAGGQDTQYF. DNA of the CDR3: TGCGCCAGCAGCCCAGGACTAGCGGGGGGGCAAGATACGCAGTATTTT.

The chain has TRBV7-3 and TRBJ2-1, with 8 positions matching TRBD2. The CDR3 totals 15 residues. Germline CDR1 and CDR2: SGHTA and FQGTGA. V was clipped by 2 bases and J by 2 bases; unmatched bases: 2. CDR3 amino acids: CASSLLGGAYNEQFF. For the CDR3, the DNA is TGTGCCAGCAGCTTACTCGGGGGGGCCTACAATGAGCAGTTCTTC. The whole variable domain, remainder taken from reference TRBV7-3 and TRBJ2-1, is GAGVSQTPSNKVTEKGKYVELRCDPISGHTALYWYRQSLGQGPEFLIYFQGTGAADDSGLPNDRFFAVRPEGSVSTLKIQRTERGDSAVYLCASSLLGGAYNEQFFGPGTRLTVL.

Only one count was recorded for this clone. V gene TRBV18 combines with J gene TRBJ2-2, with D possibly being TRBD1 (7 bases). The CDR3 consists of 16 residues. Germline V gene lookup returns CDR1 KGHSH and CDR2 LQKENI. The ends were cut back, 3 bases at V and 3 bases at J, with 14 bases in the middle. The CDR3 DNA sequence: TGTGCCAGCTCACCGTGGACAGGAGGGGACACCGGGGAGCTGTTTTTT. This sequence encodes CASSPWTGGDTGELFF.

J is TRBJ2-5 and V is TRBV6-5; D is perhaps TRBD2 (6 bases). The CDR3 runs 14 residues. Trimming removed 0 bases at V and 6 bases at J, with 11 bases between. Germline CDR1 reads MNHEY; CDR2 reads SVGAGI. The CDR3 sequence: CASSYSEEGQTQYF. The CDR3 DNA reads TGTGCCAGCAGTTACTCTGAGGAGGGACAGACCCAGTACTTC.

In its sample, this clone was seen once. The rearrangement joins TRBV18 to TRBJ2-1; weak D call: TRBD1 (6 bases). V gave up 4 bases and J gave up 8 bases, with 15 bases separating them. There are 14 residues in the CDR3. CDR1 is KGHSH, CDR2 LQKENI, per germline. The CDR3 DNA is TGTGCCAGCTCACAGGGAACAGGGAACGATGAGCAGTTCTTC. It encodes CASSQGTGNDEQFF.

The chain has TRBV5-5 and TRBJ2-7, with 10 positions matching TRBD1. V lost 4 bases and J lost 1; bases outside the gene matches: 5. This CDR3 spans 15 amino acids. CDR1 is SGHKS and CDR2 is YYEKEE in the germline V gene (reference sequence). CDR3 bases: TGTGCCAGCAGCGCGCCGGGACAGGGGTCCTACGAGCAGTACTTC. As protein: CASSAPGQGSYEQYF.

The gene calls are TRBV7-9 and TRBJ2-1; 11 nucleotides line up with TRBD1. Looked up from germline, CDR1 is SEHNR and CDR2 is FQNEAQ (reference sequence). J gave up 4 bases and V 5 bases, and 10 bases lay outside the gene matches. This CDR3 region has 17 residues. This CDR3 is CASSTQPGQGGYNEQFF. Written as DNA, the CDR3 is TGTGCCAGCAGCACTCAACCGGGACAGGGGGGATACAATGAGCAGTTCTTC.

V is TRBV6-1 and J is TRBJ2-3, with unresolved D. Germline CDR1 MNHNS, CDR2 SASEGT. CDR3 length: 15 amino acids. V lost 1 base and J lost 3, with 11 bases in between. The CDR3 sequence: CASSEGSFETDTQYF. CDR3 sequence (DNA): TGTGCCAGCAGTGAAGGGAGTTTTGAAACAGATACGCAGTATTTT.

The chain recombines TRBV24-1 with TRBJ2-1; 8 bases map to TRBD2. The germline CDR1 and CDR2 sequences are KGHDR and SFDVKD. The CDR3 loop spans 15 amino acids. J was trimmed by 4 bases and V by 4 bases; bases with no gene match: 5. In DNA form, the CDR3 reads TGTGCCACCAGTGAACCCCTAGCGGGTTACAATGAGCAGTTCTTC. Translation gives CATSEPLAGYNEQFF.

This chain links TRBV7-3 with TRBJ2-1; TRBD2 matches at 11 bases. The length of the CDR3 is 15 residues. Trimming took 3 bases from V and 7 from J; bases not matched to a gene: 5. Germline CDR1 reads SGHTA; CDR2 reads FQGTGA. The CDR3 sequence: CASSFRLAGRNEQFF. CDR3 nucleotides: TGTGCCAGCAGCTTTCGACTAGCGGGGAGGAATGAGCAGTTCTTC. The entire variable domain, with the rest obtained from reference TRBV7-3 and TRBJ2-1, is as follows: GAGVSQTPSNKVTEKGKYVELRCDPISGHTALYWYRQSLGQGPEFLIYFQGTGAADDSGLPNDRFFAVRPEGSVSTLKIQRTERGDSAVYLCASSFRLAGRNEQFFGPGTRLTVL.

The genes are TRBV7-6 and TRBJ1-2; tentatively, D is TRBD1 (5 bases). The germline CDR1 and CDR2 sequences are SGHVS and FNYEAQ. Deletions cut 8 bases from V and 2 bases from J, with 15 bases between. The CDR3 is 14 residues long. CDR3 DNA: TGTGCCAGCGGCCCGGGGGGAGCCAACTATGGCTACACCTTC. Encoded protein: CASGPGGANYGYTF.

The rearrangement joins TRBV3-1 (or the pseudogene TRBV3-2) to TRBJ2-7; 8 bases fit TRBD1. The germline V gene has CDR1 LGHDT and CDR2 YNNKEL (reference sequence). This CDR3 spans 15 amino acids. The junction had 7 bases not matched to a gene; V was cut back by 4 bases and J by 2 bases. CDR3 coding DNA: TGTGCCAGCAGCCTCGGGACAGGTGCTACCTACGAGCAGTACTTC. Translation: CASSLGTGATYEQYF.

DNA for the CDR3: TGTGCCAGCAGCTTATCGTCTATAAGGCTAGCGGGGCTCAATGAGCAGTTCTTC. Its translation is CASSLSSIRLAGLNEQFF. The V gene is TRBV7-2, the J gene TRBJ2-1, with 9 bases aligning to TRBD2. The CDR3 totals 18 residues. V lost 2 bases and J lost 6; bases outside the gene matches: 14. CDR1 SGHTA and CDR2 FQGNSA come from the germline V gene.

The chain is built from TRBV27 and TRBJ2-1, with 8 nucleotides matching TRBD2. Germline CDR1 reads MNHEY; CDR2 reads SMNVEV (reference sequence). V trimming: 3 bases; J trimming: 7 bases; junction bases outside the gene matches: 11. The CDR3 loop spans 16 amino acids. CDR3 residues: CASSFSGSGSRNEQFF. DNA of the CDR3: TGTGCCAGCAGTTTTTCAGGGAGCGGGAGTAGAAATGAGCAGTTCTTC.

The genes are TRBV5-5 and TRBJ2-7, with D possibly TRBD2 on 5 matching bases. The germline V and J ends were trimmed by 0 bases and 6 bases, with 22 bases remaining between them. CDR1 SGHKS and CDR2 YYEKEE come from the germline V gene (reference sequence). This CDR3 is 17 amino acids long. The CDR3 protein is CASSLGRAAGRAGEQYF. In DNA, the CDR3 is TGTGCCAGCAGCTTGGGTCGGGCGGCCGGGCGGGCAGGCGAGCAGTACTTC.

The chain links TRBV28 to TRBJ2-1, with TRBD2 identical over 14 bases. The ends lost 6 bases at V and 6 bases at J; junction bases unmatched: 7. The germline gives CDR1 MDHEN, CDR2 SYDVKM. There are 16 residues in the CDR3. CDR3 DNA: TGTGCCAGCAGCGAGCCCGGGACTAGCGGGAGCAATGAGCAGTTCTTC. Protein product: CASSEPGTSGSNEQFF. The full variable domain, in which reference TRBV28 and TRBJ2-1 provide the parts outside the CDR3, is DVKVTQSSRYLVKRTGEKVFLECVQDMDHENMFWYRQDPGLGLRLIYFSYDVKMKEKGDIPEGYSVSREKKERFSLILESASTNQTSMYLCASSEPGTSGSNEQFFGPGTRLTVL.